This T cell receptor beta chain comes out of a study of blood T cell repertoires in COVID-19. This CDR3 is built from 12 residues. Trimming cost V 6 bases and J 5 bases, with 7 bases left between them. Germline CDR1 and CDR2: KGHSH and LQKENI. Clones were sequenced by immunoSEQ multiplex PCR, and TCRdb holds only the in-frame ones, with some missing. The sample lists approximately 220,000 clones, roughly four fifths seen once, with 2.5% in the top ten. J is TRBJ2-2 and V is TRBV18; unclear D gene. The specimen sequenced was peripheral blood. This clonotype was sampled from a woman in her forties with active or convalescent COVID-19. The CDR3 here is CASSLSTGELFF. Written as DNA, the CDR3 is TGTGCCAGCTCTCTCTCTACCGGGGAGCTGTTTTTT. Supplemented by reference TRBV18 and TRBJ2-2, the full variable domain reads NAGVMQNPRHLVRRRGQEARLRCSPMKGHSHVYWYRQLPEEGLKFMVYLQKENIIDESGMPKERFSAEFPKEGPSILRIQQVVRGDSAAYFCASSLSTGELFFGEGSRLTVL.